The rows below give T cell receptor beta chains drawn from one sample of a study of tissue T cells after allogeneic stem cell transplantation. Assay: immunoSEQ multiplex PCR; the TCRdb copy retains only in-frame clones and omits some. The data show 25,000 to 35,000 clones, with over 75% seen just once and roughly 3.6% held by the top ten. This specimen was blood, taken before transplantation. The receptor set was obtained from a woman aged 18-49 years who later had graft-versus-host disease after an allogeneic stem cell transplant. Both conserved end residues are part of each CDR3. D genes are given only for firm matches. Where a row states a size, it is once, few, many or the class of an expanded clone; other rows omit it.

TRBV19	-	TRBJ1-2	-	TGTGCCAGTAGTATAGACCCTCCCCGAGGCTACACCTTC	CASSIDPPRGYTF
TRBV28	TRBD1	TRBJ1-2	-	TGTGCCAGCAGCACCTGGACAGGGAGCTATGGCTACACCTTC	CASSTWTGSYGYTF
TRBV2	-	TRBJ2-7	-	TGTGCCAGCAGTGAAGGAAGCGGCCAGTCCTACGAGCAGTACTTC	CASSEGSGQSYEQYF
TRBV4-2	-	TRBJ1-1	-	TGTGCCAGCAGCCAGTCAGGGTTGAGGGACACTGAAGCTTTCTTT	CASSQSGLRDTEAFF
TRBV19	TRBD2	TRBJ2-1	once	TGTGCCAGTAGTATGATAGCGGGAGGGAACAATGAGCAGTTCTTC	CASSMIAGGNNEQFF
TRBV28	TRBD1	TRBJ2-6	-	TGTGCCAGCAGTTCCGGGACAGTCAGCTCTGGGGCCAACGTCCTGACTTTC	CASSSGTVSSGANVLTF
TRBV11-2	TRBD2	TRBJ2-1	-	TGTGCCAGCAGTCTGACTAGCGGGAGTTTAGGGGAGCAGTTCTTC	CASSLTSGSLGEQFF
TRBV5-1	-	TRBJ2-5	-	TGCGCCAGCAGCTCGTTGCCCGGAGGGACGGAGACCCAGTACTTC	CASSSLPGGTETQYF
TRBV7-9	TRBD1	TRBJ2-7	few	TGTGCCAGCAGCTCAATTTTAGGGACAGCCTACGAGCAGTACTTC	CASSSILGTAYEQYF
TRBV6-2/TRBV6-3	-	TRBJ2-1	-	TGTGCCAGCAGATACACCGTTCAGCCTCACAATGAGCAGTTCTTC	CASRYTVQPHNEQFF
TRBV9	TRBD2	TRBJ2-3	-	TGTGCCAGCAGCGCGGGACTACACACAGATACGCAGTATTTT	CASSAGLHTDTQYF
TRBV19	-	TRBJ1-3	-	TGTGCCACCCAGGACAGATACTCTGGAAACACCATATATTTT	CATQDRYSGNTIYF
TRBV27	-	TRBJ2-1	-	TGTGCCAGCAGTTTATCGGATAGCCGCAATGAGCAGTTCTTC	CASSLSDSRNEQFF
TRBV6-2/TRBV6-3	-	TRBJ1-6	few	TGTGCCAGCAGTTACTCCTCTGGTCATTCACCCCTCCACTTT	CASSYSSGHSPLHF
TRBV10-2	-	TRBJ1-5	-	TGCGCCAGCAGTGATGTACAGGTCAATCAGCCCCAGCATTTT	CASSDVQVNQPQHF
TRBV18	-	TRBJ1-4	-	TGTGCCAGCTCACCTCAGGAAAAACTGTTTTTT	CASSPQEKLFF
TRBV28	TRBD1	TRBJ1-1	-	TGTGCCATACGACGACGGACAGGGACCCTCGTGAACACTGAAGCTTTCTTT	CAIRRRTGTLVNTEAFF
TRBV6-5	-	TRBJ2-7	-	TGTGCCAGCCAAGGGTTCTACGAGCAGTACTTC	CASQGFYEQYF
TRBV28	-	TRBJ2-1	-	TGTGCCAGCAGTTTAGAACCCTACAATGAGCAGTTCTTC	CASSLEPYNEQFF
TRBV18	TRBD1	TRBJ1-2	-	TGTGCCAGCTCCCCGGGACAGGGCGATGGCTACACCTTC	CASSPGQGDGYTF
TRBV28	TRBD1	TRBJ2-7	-	TGTGCCAGCAGCCCACGGACAGGGGTTGGGTGGCAGTACTTC	CASSPRTGVGWQYF
TRBV10-2	-	TRBJ1-5	-	TGCGCCAGCAGCGTCGGGACGGTGCAAAATCAGCCCCAGCATTTT	CASSVGTVQNQPQHF
TRBV20-1	-	TRBJ1-2	once	TGCAGTGCGGATTCCCTAGTAGGCTACACCTTC	CSADSLVGYTF
TRBV18	-	TRBJ1-2	-	TGTGCCAGCTCACCACGTGTGGACTGGAACTATGGCTACACCTTC	CASSPRVDWNYGYTF
TRBV7-9	-	TRBJ2-7	once	TGTGCCAGCAGCCTCGGGCCGTCCTCCTACGAGCAGTACTTC	CASSLGPSSYEQYF
TRBV21-1	-	TRBJ1-1	-	TGTGCCAGCAGACACGGGAGGAGGGGGTGGCTGGTAACTGAAGCTTTCTTT	CASRHGRRGWLVTEAFF
TRBV12-3/TRBV12-4	-	TRBJ1-1	once	TGTGCCAGCATTTTTGGTACTGAAGCTTTCTTT	CASIFGTEAFF
TRBV30	-	TRBJ2-7	few	TGTGCCTGGAGTGTACTAGGCCGCACTCCGTACTTC	CAWSVLGRTPYF
TRBV29-1	-	TRBJ2-7	few	TGCAGCCCAAAACAGGGACTGACGGTCTACGAGCAGTACTTC	CSPKQGLTVYEQYF
TRBV6-5	-	TRBJ1-4	-	TGTGCCAGCAGGGACCGACTCCTTGAGGGTAGAAAACTGTTTTTT	CASRDRLLEGRKLFF
TRBV4-1	-	TRBJ2-7	-	TGCGCCAGCAGCCAGTCGTGGGGGCCCTACGAGCAGTACTTC	CASSQSWGPYEQYF
TRBV6-5	-	TRBJ1-1	-	TGTGCCAGCGGAGCCCTCTTGAACACTGAAGCTTTCTTT	CASGALLNTEAFF
TRBV20-1	-	TRBJ1-2	-	TGCAGTGCTCACCAGGGTTATGGCTACACCTTC	CSAHQGYGYTF